A selection of T cell receptor beta chains follows, all from one sample in a study of T-cell memory formation after mild COVID-19. One entry per CDR3 protein results from TCRdb running MiXCR on the 5' RACE reads. The sample lists tens of thousands of distinct CDR3 sequences; under 25% were seen once. Sequencing used PBMCs or a T cell subset sorted from them (not recorded which). All receptors come from an adult who had mild COVID-19 (a few samples of this study predate the infection). Cell type and time point are not known. CDR3s include the opening cysteine and the closing phenylalanine or tryptophan. The order of the fields is V gene, CDR3 protein.

>TRBV11-2
CASSLDLPGLGHSYEQYF
>TRBV6-2/TRBV6-3
CASSSGTYEKLFF
>TRBV12-3/TRBV12-4
CASSLSGGQETQYF
>TRBV2
CASGGPTDFPYEQYF
>TRBV20-1
CSARGAIQGSRVF
>TRBV27
CASRGGSKTYEQYF
>TRBV30
CAWSQGKAQYF
>TRBV4-1
CASSQGGPLASYEQYF
>TRBV7-9
CASSLRVTEQFF
>TRBV5-1
CASSLVGTSKLFF
>TRBV24-1
CATSVPLGRQGSLNYGYTF
>TRBV19
CASSKPQGKRNTIYF
>TRBV7-9
CASSPTGSDTQYF
>TRBV2
CASNGGSIGNSPLHF
>TRBV5-1
CASSLDGLAGNEQFF
>TRBV29-1
CSVESGDRVF
>TRBV11-3
CASSLGFGRYTDTQYF
>TRBV27
CASRRQGRGQPQHF
>TRBV6-5
CASSYRDRIGNTEAFF
>TRBV10-3
CAISEQAGGTYEQYF
>TRBV12-3/TRBV12-4
CASKQVMNTEAFF
>TRBV12-3/TRBV12-4
CASSDQNTGELFF
>TRBV9
CASSIAGWRGDEQFF
>TRBV6-2/TRBV6-3
CASSYPTGGGQPQHF
>TRBV27
CASSPDRVGYGYTF
>TRBV7-2
CASSGKGLAGETQYF
>TRBV7-9
CASSSTDSNLEAFF
>TRBV7-9
CASSSAPGTGRGTDTQYF
>TRBV20-1
CSARGLGNTDTQYF
>TRBV4-2
CASSQDRTSGTWQYF
>TRBV12-3/TRBV12-4
CASSLGDWAVGYTF
>TRBV19
CASTVGAGPWPGTGELFF
>TRBV5-1
CASSPDHSSEQFF
>TRBV20-1
CSAYGGANSYEQYF
>TRBV6-1
CASSEGTAGGEQFF
>TRBV7-2
CASSTDWDTQYF
>TRBV29-1
CSQGASKKLFF
>TRBV6-6
CASRMRTSENTGELFF
>TRBV3-1
CASSQARMGKTQYF
>TRBV2
CATRGDSNVDIQYF
>TRBV7-3
CASSLVSTDTQYF
>TRBV25-1
CASSEYSAGNYGYTF
>TRBV5-4
CASSLLRENEQFF
>TRBV5-4
CASRVDRLTYEQYF
>TRBV7-2
CASSYDRETQYF
>TRBV27
CASSLQGAVPTEAFF
>TRBV15
CATSRDYRGLVDTEAFF
>TRBV7-9
CASSLAFGGDNEQFF
>TRBV5-1
CASSLEGVAQETQYF
>TRBV12-3/TRBV12-4
CASSLGSGDEQFF
>TRBV7-3
CASSLTSGGTANTGELFF
>TRBV7-9
CASSLSDRLQQYF
>TRBV15
CATSRGGRAATDTQYF
>TRBV5-1
CASSLGPVGGNYGYTF